This T cell receptor beta chain was sequenced in a study of TIL therapy for anti-PD-1-resistant metastatic lung cancer. This CDR3 has 11 amino acids. V lost 7 bases to trimming and J lost 4 bases, with 10 bases between them. Germline CDR1 SQVTM, CDR2 ANQGSEA. Described time point: pre-treatment sample, taken before nivolumab and TIL therapy. Patients were adults with stage 4 NSCLC. This was the immunoSEQ v3 assay. The method was immunoSEQ multiplex PCR; TCRdb's version includes in-frame clones alone and lacks a portion of them. The sample has 55,000 or so clones; about 81% are singletons. This receptor was obtained from a person aged 25 to 79 with non-small cell lung cancer. This specimen was blood, taken at baseline. The V call is TRBV29-1, the J call TRBJ1-1; D is uncertain. Here the CDR3 DNA reads TGCAGCGGCTTCCACAGCACTGAAGCTTTCTTT. It encodes CSGFHSTEAFF.